This T cell receptor (beta chain) derives from a study of cytomegalovirus exposure and HLA in healthy donors. In the case of this clone: Its antigen is undetermined. Other DNA sequences in the same sample also yield this CDR3.

Per the germline V gene, CDR1 is LNHDA and CDR2 is SQIVND (reference sequence). The V end was cut by 3 bases, the J end by 1 base, with 7 bases between. The CDR3 totals 13 residues. The donors were healthy bone marrow donors. Study findings and constraints: A later analysis appeared to link common viral pathogens to several of the most significant clusters. It was reportedly the case that the classifier diagnosed cytomegalovirus status with high specificity and sensitivity.

Use of 60 Vbeta and 13 Jbeta primers characterized the PCR. TCRdb's table, derived via immunoSEQ multiplex PCR, lists solely in-frame clones and lacks some. This table holds a few hundred thousand clones, 80% to 95% found once. The sequence was obtained from a girl aged 2 to 9 in good health and CMV-seronegative. The chain employs TRBV19 and TRBJ2-7; D gene unclear. The sequencing sample was made of PBMCs. CDR3 DNA sequence: TGTGCCAGTAGTATTGGCGGATCCTACGAGCAGTACTTC. Translation gives CASSIGGSYEQYF. The full variable domain, completed using reference TRBV19 and TRBJ2-7, is DGGITQSPKYLFRKEGQNVTLSCEQNLNHDAMYWYRQDPGQGLRLIYYSQIVNDFQKGDIAEGYSVSREKKESFPLTVTSAQKNPTAFYLCASSIGGSYEQYFGPGTRLTVT.